The next 25 T cell receptor beta chains were all read from a single sample in a study of Ad26.COV2.S vaccination and SARS-CoV-2 variants. The sample's treatment: around 19 received Ad26.COV2.S at low or high dose, single or two shots; roughly five received placebo; per-sample allocation not given. Sampling happened 63 days after the first vaccine or placebo injection. Libraries were prepared by immunoSEQ multiplex PCR; TCRdb keeps only in-frame clonotypes and omits some of them. The table lists a few hundred thousand clones, around 87% of them singletons. Here the sequenced sample was peripheral blood, taken in a trial of Ad26.COV2.S vaccine versus placebo. These receptors were obtained from a person between 18 and 60 years old who received the Ad26.COV2.S COVID-19 vaccine or a placebo.

CDR3: CSVAPNTEAFF. The CDR3 nucleotides read TGCAGCGTTGCCCCTAACACTGAAGCTTTCTTT. This rearrangement joins TRBV29-1 to TRBJ1-1; D gene ambiguous. This CDR3 has 11 residues. Germline CDR1 and CDR2: SQVTM and ANQGSEA. Trimming pared 4 bases from V and 2 bases from J, leaving 5 bases between. Full variable domain (missing parts from reference TRBV29-1 and TRBJ1-1): SAVISQKPSRDICQRGTSLTIQCQVDSQVTMMFWYRQQPGQSLTLIATANQGSEATYESGFVIDKFPISRPNLTFSTLTVSNMSPEDSSIYLCSVAPNTEAFFGQGTRLTVV.

V and J are TRBV7-5 and TRBJ2-7; the D call TRBD2 from the table was never checked on the DNA. TRBV7-5 is reported as a pseudogene. The CDR3 consists of 14 residues. This chain's CDR3 is CARSLVRRDYEQYF. The CDR3 DNA reads TGTGCCAGAAGCTTAGTCCGGAGGGATTACGAGCAGTACTTC.

The V gene is TRBV4-1, the J gene TRBJ1-1; D remains ambiguous. Germline lookup yields CDR1 MGHRA and CDR2 YSYEKL. The CDR3 runs 15 residues. The germline V and J ends were trimmed by 4 bases and 1 base, with 13 bases remaining between them. The CDR3 coding sequence is TGCGCCAGCAGCCCCTGGGCAACCCCGAACACTGAAGCTTTCTTT. Translated: CASSPWATPNTEAFF.

The CDR3 DNA sequence: TGTGCCAGTAGTATCGGGGGCGGGGTCTCCTACAATGAGCAGTTCTTC. Translating it yields CASSIGGGVSYNEQFF. V gene TRBV19 combines with J gene TRBJ2-1, with D possibly called TRBD1 or TRBD2 (6 bases each). The CDR3 contains 16 residues. Trimming took off 3 bases at V and 0 bases at J, with 12 bases between the two ends. Germline lookup yields CDR1 LNHDA and CDR2 SQIVND (reference sequence).

This sequence joins TRBV30 and TRBJ1-2; D may be TRBD1 (5 bases). CDR3 length: 17 residues. The V end lost 4 bases, the J end lost 7 bases, and 28 bases lay between the germline ends. Germline-derived CDR1 and CDR2 are GTSNPN and SVGIG (reference sequence). The CDR3, as DNA: TGTGCCTGGACCCGCATGAGGGACGTCGATTCGGGCAGTGGCTACACCTTC. Translating it yields CAWTRMRDVDSGSGYTF.

The chain has TRBV6-5 and TRBJ1-1; the D gene is possibly TRBD1 (5 bases). The CDR3 is 16 residues long. V lost 0 bases to trimming and J lost 3 bases, with 14 bases between them. Germline loops: CDR1 MNHEY, CDR2 SVGAGI. This CDR3 is CASSYSLVGGDTEAFF. The CDR3 DNA reads TGTGCCAGCAGTTACTCCCTAGTTGGGGGGGACACTGAAGCTTTCTTT.

The rearrangement joins TRBV9 to TRBJ1-3; D is ambiguous. This CDR3 is 14 amino acids long. V was trimmed by 2 bases and J by 0 bases, leaving 6 bases between them. Germline lookup yields CDR1 SGDLS and CDR2 YYNGEE. CDR3 in amino acids: CASSVDSSGNTIYF. Here the CDR3 DNA reads TGTGCCAGCAGCGTCGATAGCTCTGGAAACACCATATATTTT.

The chain employs TRBV11-2 and TRBJ2-7; a weak D match, TRBD1 (5 bases). Trimming pared 2 bases from V and 2 bases from J, leaving 10 bases between. Germline lookup yields CDR1 SGHAT and CDR2 FQNNGV. This CDR3 contains 14 residues. CDR3 sequence: CASSLWQGPYEQYF. CDR3 DNA sequence: TGTGCCAGCAGCTTATGGCAGGGCCCCTACGAGCAGTACTTC.

The J gene is TRBJ2-1, the V gene TRBV6-5; TRBD1 aligns across 7 bases. With V trimmed by 10 bases and J by 6 bases, 12 bases remained unmatched. CDR3 size: 14 residues. Germline-derived CDR1 and CDR2 are MNHEY and SVGAGI. DNA for the CDR3: TGTGCCACCAGAGGGGCAGGGGGACGCAATGAGCAGTTCTTC. Protein sequence: CATRGAGGRNEQFF.

The V call is TRBV7-2, the J call TRBJ1-1; D is undetermined. CDR3 length equals 15 residues. Trimming pared 2 bases from V and 7 bases from J, leaving 17 bases between. Per the germline V gene, CDR1 is SGHTA and CDR2 is FQGNSA. For the CDR3, the DNA is TGTGCCAGCAGCTTAAGCGTTCGGCGGGAGTTTGAAGCTTTCTTT. Translated: CASSLSVRREFEAFF. The variable domain in full, with the rest retrieved from reference TRBV7-2 and TRBJ1-1, is GAGVSQSPSNKVTEKGKDVELRCDPISGHTALYWYRQSLGQGLEFLIYFQGNSAPDKSGLPSDRFSAERTGGSVSTLTIQRTQQEDSAVYLCASSLSVRREFEAFFGQGTRLTVV.

The chain links TRBV4-3 to TRBJ1-2; D is possibly TRBD1 (5 bases). The CDR3 is made up of 18 amino acids. V lost 4 bases and J 4 bases, leaving 25 bases between the germline ends. Germline loops: CDR1 LGHNA, CDR2 YSLEER. This CDR3 reads CASSLRGVQGVRGYGYTF. DNA for the CDR3: TGCGCCAGCAGCCTTAGGGGAGTCCAAGGCGTAAGAGGCTATGGCTACACCTTC.

This chain joins TRBV7-2 and TRBJ2-2; 8 nucleotides match TRBD2. CDR3 length equals 18 residues. Trimming took 2 bases from V and 3 from J; bases not matched to a gene: 11. Germline CDR1 reads SGHTA; CDR2 reads FQGNSA. For the CDR3, the DNA is TGTGCCAGCAGCTTACGGGAGGGGCCCCTTCGGGACACCGGGGAGCTGTTTTTT. It codes for CASSLREGPLRDTGELFF.

The chain joins TRBV12-3 or TRBV12-4 to TRBJ1-5; D remains ambiguous. This CDR3 has 13 residues. V was trimmed by 7 bases and J by 3 bases, leaving 10 bases between them. CDR3: CASTRFSNQPQHF. The CDR3 DNA reads as TGTGCCAGCACTCGGTTCTCCAATCAGCCCCAGCATTTT.

J is TRBJ1-1 and V is TRBV6-5; possible D gene TRBD1, 6 bases. Germline CDR1 is MNHEY and CDR2 is SVGAGI. Trimming left V 7 bases short and J 2 bases short, with 14 bases between. This CDR3 region has 14 residues. CDR3 sequence: CASIPDRQNTEAFF. CDR3 sequence (DNA): TGTGCCAGCATCCCGGACAGACAAAACACTGAAGCTTTCTTT.

V gene TRBV19 combines with J gene TRBJ2-3; the D is unclear. Trimming removed 0 bases at V and 2 bases at J, with 12 bases between. The germline V gene has CDR1 LNHDA and CDR2 SQIVND (reference sequence). This CDR3 has 16 residues. The CDR3: CASSIDQVAATDTQYF. CDR3 bases: TGTGCCAGTAGTATAGATCAGGTGGCAGCCACAGATACGCAGTATTTT.

The chain couples TRBV30 to TRBJ1-1; TRBD1 matches 9 bases. CDR3 length equals 14 residues. The V gene end was trimmed by 2 bases and the J gene end by 4 bases; junction bases not matched to a gene: 5. The germline CDR1 and CDR2 sequences are GTSNPN and SVGIG (reference sequence). CDR3 sequence reads: CAWSYRGRGTEAFF. In DNA, the CDR3 is TGTGCCTGGAGTTACAGGGGGCGCGGCACTGAAGCTTTCTTT.

V and J are TRBV11-2 and TRBJ1-1; possible D gene TRBD1, 5 bases. The germline V gene encodes CDR1 SGHAT and CDR2 FQNNGV. V was pared by 1 base and J by 7 bases, with 16 bases between. The CDR3 sequence is 15 residues long. In nucleotides, the CDR3 is TGTGCCAGCAGCTTAGGAACAGGAGATGACGTTGAAGCTTTCTTT. This sequence encodes CASSLGTGDDVEAFF.

The chain carries TRBV6-5 and TRBJ2-5; 10 bases map to TRBD2. The CDR3 consists of 15 residues. V dropped 6 bases and J dropped 5; count of bases not matched to a gene: 9. Germline V gene data show CDR1 as MNHEY and CDR2 as SVGAGI. For the CDR3, the DNA is TGTGCCAGCAGACTACTAGCGGGGCATGGGGAGACCCAGTACTTC. This sequence encodes CASRLLAGHGETQYF.

The chain employs TRBV12-3 or TRBV12-4 and TRBJ2-7; D unresolved. V was pared by 3 bases and J by 5 bases, with 8 bases between. This CDR3 comprises 12 residues. The CDR3 DNA reads TGTGCCAGCAGTTTGAACCGAAACGAGCAGTACTTC. Amino acids: CASSLNRNEQYF.

As for this clone: The identical CDR3 is also encoded by other nucleotide sequences in the sample. This chain links TRBV6-2 or TRBV6-3 with TRBJ2-7, with unresolved D. Deletions cut 6 bases from V and 3 bases from J, with 6 bases between. CDR3 length: 11 amino acids. Per the germline V gene, CDR1 is MNHEY and CDR2 is SVGEGT. The CDR3 DNA reads as TGTGCCAGCAGCCAGATCTACGAGCAGTACTTC. It codes for CASSQIYEQYF.

The V call is TRBV2, the J call TRBJ2-1, with 7 bases lining up with TRBD1. The ends lost 5 bases at V and 12 bases at J; junction bases unmatched: 10. The germline CDR1 and CDR2 sequences are SNHLY and FYNNEI. The length of the CDR3 is 13 residues. The CDR3 bases are TGTGCCAGCAGTCGACAGGGCGAAGGAGGGCAGTTCTTC. It is translated as CASSRQGEGGQFF. Full variable domain (outside the CDR3, taken from reference TRBV2 and TRBJ2-1): EPEVTQTPSHQVTQMGQEVILRCVPISNHLYFYWYRQILGQKVEFLVSFYNNEISEKSEIFDDQFSVERPDGSNFTLKIRSTKLEDSAMYFCASSRQGEGGQFFGPGTRLTVL.

This chain links TRBV6-5 with TRBJ1-2; D not resolved. From germline, CDR1 is MNHEY and CDR2 SVGAGI. This CDR3 comprises 13 residues. Trimming cost V 6 bases and J 2 bases, with 10 bases left between them. For the CDR3, the DNA is TGTGCCAGCAGCTCCGGCCTCAACTATGGCTACACCTTC. Amino acids: CASSSGLNYGYTF.

This clone was seen only once. The chain employs TRBV19 and TRBJ1-5; D is ambiguous. The CDR3 runs 14 residues. The germline gives CDR1 LNHDA, CDR2 SQIVND (reference sequence). V was shortened by 3 bases and J by 0 bases, with 6 bases between the two germline ends. The CDR3 here is CASSIEYSNQPQHF. CDR3 nucleotides: TGTGCCAGTAGTATTGAGTATAGCAATCAGCCCCAGCATTTT.

The chain combines TRBV3-1 (or the pseudogene TRBV3-2) with TRBJ1-1; no clear D. The CDR3 spans 14 residues. The germline V and J ends were trimmed by 1 base and 0 bases, with 6 bases remaining between them. In germline, CDR1 is LGHDT, CDR2 YNNKEL (reference sequence). The CDR3 region is CASSQVGLNTEAFF. The DNA for the CDR3 is TGTGCCAGCAGCCAAGTGGGGTTGAACACTGAAGCTTTCTTT.

In its sample, this clone was seen a few times. V and J are TRBV10-3 and TRBJ1-1; weak D call: TRBD1 (5 bases). The germline CDR1 and CDR2 sequences are ENHRY and SYGVKD. Trimming removed 0 bases from V and 3 bases from J, with 11 bases in between. The CDR3 has 15 residues. The CDR3 protein is CAISESLREDTEAFF. DNA for the CDR3: TGTGCCATCAGTGAGTCTCTCAGGGAGGACACTGAAGCTTTCTTT.